This T cell receptor (beta chain) was identified in a study of radiation and T cells in renal cell carcinoma. Study findings and constraints: Pretreatment tumor biopsies were lacking, so baseline clonotypes are unknown. From baseline, blood top tumor clonotypes peaked at 2 weeks post-radiation.

The CDR3 length is 16 residues. With 1 base removed from V and 0 bases from J, the gap between germline ends came to 13 bases. Per germline, CDR1 MNHNS and CDR2 SASEGT. Worth noting for this clone: The antigen is not known.

Time point here: blood 4 weeks post-SBRT, at nephrectomy. Treatment described: 15 Gy SBRT to primary tumor, nephrectomy 4 weeks later. Nephrectomy followed 15 Gy stereotactic body radiation by 4 weeks. Using immunoSEQ multiplex PCR, the repertoire was profiled, and TCRdb retains in-frame clones only, with some absent. The sample records 150,000 to 200,000 clones, about 87% being singletons. This clonotype was obtained from a woman aged 45-65 years with renal cell carcinoma. J is TRBJ2-7 and V is TRBV6-1, with D tentatively TRBD2 (5 bases). This sample comprised blood, obtained from a patient whose treatment included radiotherapy and nephrectomy. CDR3 sequence: CASSEGHGISSYEQYF. The CDR3 nucleotides read TGTGCCAGCAGTGAAGGGCACGGGATAAGCTCCTACGAGCAGTACTTC.